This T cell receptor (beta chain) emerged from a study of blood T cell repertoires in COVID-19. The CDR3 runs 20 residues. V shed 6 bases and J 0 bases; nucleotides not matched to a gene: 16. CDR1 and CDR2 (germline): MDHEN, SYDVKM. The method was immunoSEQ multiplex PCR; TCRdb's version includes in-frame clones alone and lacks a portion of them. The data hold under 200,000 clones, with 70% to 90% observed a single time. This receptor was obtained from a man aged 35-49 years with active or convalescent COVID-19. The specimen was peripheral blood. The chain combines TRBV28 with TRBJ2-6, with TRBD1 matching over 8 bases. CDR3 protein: CASSSPRQGAPSSGANVLTF. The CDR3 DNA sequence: TGTGCCAGCAGCTCCCCGCGTCAGGGGGCCCCAAGCTCTGGGGCCAACGTCCTGACTTTC.